This paragraph reports one T cell receptor beta chain. Its recognized antigen is unknown. No base quality information exists; no much larger clone differs at one position. The data were taken from a study of CD8 T cells in Susac syndrome (dated by TCRdb to between 2018 and 2021). In terms of the full investigation: Whether CD8+ T cell activation and differentiation in Susac syndrome was antigen driven was tested using repertoire sequencing. CD8+ T cell repertoire clonality was compared between more than ten healthy donors, approximately 14 Susac syndrome patients and 15 multiple sclerosis patients. Results and caveats for the whole study, not just this receptor: The TCR sequencing and HLA analysis was acknowledged to have included a relatively small number of individuals.

RNA was extracted using the RNeasy kit, and about 0.5 to 1 microgram was reverse transcribed with random hexamers. The immunoSEQ multiplex PCR assay, which covers 54 Vbeta and 13 Jbeta segments, was used to amplify TCR beta CDR3 regions. To correct PCR amplification bias, a synthetic template baseline was used for both primer optimization and computational correction. In the paper's pipeline: Reads were assigned to V, D and J genes according to IMGT and analyzed in immunoSEQ Analyzer, with only productive sequences retained. Clonality was calculated as one minus the Shannon entropy normalized by log2 of the number of productive unique sequences. For each patient and control, public and private clones were evaluated within the 100 most prevalent clones. Clones were defined as Susac-specific if absent from the healthy and MS cohorts, from around 1,000 published viral clones and from other ImmuneACCESS disease sequences. TCRdb reprocessing: public reads trimmed at Q25 with fastp, clones called with MiXCR, in-frame beta chains kept. Records with the same CDR3 protein are collapsed into one entry carrying the most frequent genes and DNA. The V and J calls here are based on TCRdb, not the publication. Present in this sample are 250,000 to 300,000 distinct CDR3 sequences, more than 75% of which were seen just once. Over 0.09% of the sample belongs to the ten largest clones.

Peripheral blood CD8+ and CD4+ T cells from healthy donors, Susac syndrome patients and multiple sclerosis patients were profiled using high-throughput TCR beta sequencing. Treatment-naive patients with stable or active relapsing-remitting disease fulfilling revised McDonald criteria were used as multiple sclerosis controls. Bulk CD8+ and CD4+ T cells were purified by magnetic negative isolation, whereas CD8+ TEMRA cells were enriched by FACS. Blood was collected in EDTA tubes and processed within 24 hours, with PBMCs isolated through density gradient centrifugation. PBMCs intended for TCR sequencing were cryopreserved in liquid nitrogen and were subsequently thawed in a 37 degrees C water bath. The sorted or isolated CD4+, CD8+ and CD8+ TEMRA cells reached a purity of at least 90%. The TCR sequence derives from a human donor with multiple sclerosis. Material for sequencing was CD8+ T cells from PBMCs.

The CDR3 is CASGGPGGRTDTQYF. In nucleotides, the sequence is TGTGCTAGTGGCGGTCCGGGAGGCCGGACAGATACGCAGTATTTT. The rearrangement combines TRBV12-5 with TRBJ2-3, with 7 middle bases fitting TRBD2. From the germline V gene, CDR1 is LGHNT and CDR2 is FRNRAP. V is cut back by 6 bases and J by 3 bases, with 9 bases in the junction unmatched. From its cysteine to its phenylalanine, the CDR3 spans 15 amino acids. CDR3 DNA is the only sequence kept; it has 45 bases, read in frame from the first base.